This TCR beta chain was sequenced for a study of T cells expressing NK-cell markers. TCRdb reprocessed the 5' RACE reads and keeps a single row for each CDR3 protein, giving no DNA. The listing contains 350,000 to 450,000 distinct CDR3 sequences. This CDR3 is 15 amino acids long. The sequenced sample consisted of blood T cells: a sorted CD56 or NKG2C T cell subset, CD4+ or CD8+ T cells, or bulk PBMC T cells (not recorded which). The chain carries TRBV12-3 or TRBV12-4 and TRBJ2-2; TCRdb lists TRBD1, though no DNA is available to test this call. The origin of this receptor is a man aged 18-75 years in good health. The CDR3 is CASIRNRGYTGELFF.